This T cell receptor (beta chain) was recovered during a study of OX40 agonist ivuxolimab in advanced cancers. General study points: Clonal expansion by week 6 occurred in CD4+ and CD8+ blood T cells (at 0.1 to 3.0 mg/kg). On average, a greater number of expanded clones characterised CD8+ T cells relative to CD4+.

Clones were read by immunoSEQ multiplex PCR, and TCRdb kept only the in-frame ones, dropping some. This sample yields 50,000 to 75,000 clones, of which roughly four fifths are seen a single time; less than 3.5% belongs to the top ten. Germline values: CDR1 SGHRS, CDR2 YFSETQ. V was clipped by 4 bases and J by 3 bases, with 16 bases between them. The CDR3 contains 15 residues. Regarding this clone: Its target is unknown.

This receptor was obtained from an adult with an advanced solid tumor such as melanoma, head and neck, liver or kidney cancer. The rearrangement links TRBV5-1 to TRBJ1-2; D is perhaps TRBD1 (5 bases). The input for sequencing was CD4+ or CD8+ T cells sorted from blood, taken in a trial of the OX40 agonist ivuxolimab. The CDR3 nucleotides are TGCGCCAGCAGCGCTATTTCCGGGGCGGACTATGGCTACACCTTC. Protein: CASSAISGADYGYTF. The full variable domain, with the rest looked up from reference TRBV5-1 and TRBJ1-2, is KAGVTQTPRYLIKTRGQQVTLSCSPISGHRSVSWYQQTPGQGLQFLFEYFSETQRNKGNFPGRFSGRQFSNSRSEMNVSTLELGDSALYLCASSAISGADYGYTFGSGTRLTVV.